The next 24 T cell receptor beta chains were all read from a single sample in a study of T-cell memory formation after mild COVID-19. TCRdb analysed the 5' RACE reads with MiXCR anew, one entry per CDR3 protein. The sample records 350,000 to 450,000 distinct CDR3 sequences, 24% being singletons. Input material: PBMCs or a T cell subset sorted from them (not recorded which). These receptors all come from an adult woman who had mild COVID-19 (a few samples of this study predate the infection). Cell type and time point are not known.

The gene calls are TRBV3-1 and TRBJ2-7; weak D call: TRBD1 (6 bases). The V gene's germline CDR1 is LGHDT and CDR2 YNNKEL (reference sequence). The CDR3 contains 13 residues. Trimming removed 4 bases at V and 9 bases at J, with 16 bases between. Here the CDR3 DNA reads TGTGCCAGCAGCCCTCCTTCCAGGGGTCGGCAGTACTTC. Its protein is CASSPPSRGRQYF.

This chain connects TRBV7-2 to TRBJ2-3; perhaps TRBD2 as D (6 bases). V was trimmed by 5 bases and J by 0 bases, leaving 18 bases between them. This CDR3 has 17 residues. Germline V gene lookup returns CDR1 SGHTA and CDR2 FQGNSA. The CDR3 loop reads CASSRRLGMGSTDTQYF. The DNA of the CDR3 is TGTGCCAGCAGCCGCCGACTAGGAATGGGAAGCACAGATACGCAGTATTTT.

This clonotype was found a few times. The chain recombines TRBV4-3 with TRBJ2-1, with D hard to call. Trimming cost V 0 bases and J 7 bases, with 10 bases left between them. Germline lookup yields CDR1 LGHNA and CDR2 YSLEER. The CDR3 runs 14 residues. CDR3 in amino acids: CASSQESDANEQFF. The CDR3 nucleotides read TGCGCCAGCAGCCAAGAATCCGATGCAAATGAGCAGTTCTTC.

This clonotype was seen more than once but under ten times. V is TRBV24-1 and J is TRBJ2-2; no reliable D call. The CDR3 sequence is 13 residues long. Germline V gives CDR1 KGHDR, CDR2 SFDVKD. Trimming cost V 6 bases and J 1 base, with 5 bases left between them. The CDR3 spells CATSQGNTGELFF. DNA of the CDR3: TGTGCCACCAGTCAAGGGAACACCGGGGAGCTGTTTTTT.

The rearrangement links TRBV2 to TRBJ1-1; D perhaps matches TRBD1 (5 bases). Germline lookup yields CDR1 SNHLY and CDR2 FYNNEI. This CDR3 is built from 13 residues. Trimming stripped 9 bases from V and 2 bases from J, with 13 bases between. The CDR3: CARGLRGNTEAFF. Here the CDR3 DNA reads TGTGCCAGAGGTCTTAGGGGAAACACTGAAGCTTTCTTT.

The rearrangement joins TRBV7-2 to TRBJ1-2; 8 bases map to TRBD1. V was clipped by 0 bases and J by 4 bases; unmatched bases: 7. Germline V gene sequence: CDR1 SGHTA, CDR2 FQGNSA. This CDR3 spans 16 amino acids. DNA for the CDR3: TGTGCCAGCAGCTTAGCGATGACAGGACAGGGCTATGGCTACACCTTC. This gives the protein CASSLAMTGQGYGYTF.

The rearrangement joins TRBV24-1 to TRBJ1-5; no clear D gene. This CDR3 region has 16 residues. The V end was cut by 0 bases, the J end by 0 bases, with 8 bases between. Germline loops: CDR1 KGHDR, CDR2 SFDVKD. The CDR3 bases are TGTGCCACCAGTGATTTGAAGTCCAATAGCAATCAGCCCCAGCATTTT. Its translation: CATSDLKSNSNQPQHF.

There are a few counts of this clonotype. This chain joins TRBV5-1 and TRBJ2-1, with 13 bases identical to TRBD2. The CDR3 consists of 17 residues. Germline loops: CDR1 SGHRS, CDR2 YFSETQ. V lost 3 bases to trimming and J lost 3 bases; unmatched junction nucleotides: 6. The CDR3 DNA reads as TGCGCCAGCAGCTCTCGGACTAGCGGGAGACTCTACAATGAGCAGTTCTTC. Its protein product is CASSSRTSGRLYNEQFF. Together with reference TRBV5-1 and TRBJ2-1, the CDR3 gives the full variable domain: KAGVTQTPRYLIKTRGQQVTLSCSPISGHRSVSWYQQTPGQGLQFLFEYFSETQRNKGNFPGRFSGRQFSNSRSEMNVSTLELGDSALYLCASSSRTSGRLYNEQFFGPGTRLTVL.

The rearrangement joins TRBV5-5 to TRBJ2-5; perhaps TRBD1 as D (5 bases). This CDR3 has 15 residues. With 0 bases removed from V and 2 bases from J, the gap between germline ends came to 11 bases. The germline V gene has CDR1 SGHKS and CDR2 YYEKEE (reference sequence). The CDR3 loop is CASSLVGRVQETQYF. CDR3 nucleotides: TGTGCCAGCAGCTTGGTCGGCAGGGTTCAAGAGACCCAGTACTTC.

V is TRBV4-1 and J is TRBJ2-3, with 15 bases matching TRBD2. The trim removed 3 bases at V and 5 bases at J, leaving 12 bases unmatched. CDR1 is MGHRA, CDR2 YSYEKL, per germline. The CDR3 length is 19 residues. In DNA, the CDR3 is TGCGCCAGCAGCCACCCAGGACTAGCGGGGGGGCCCGATAGAGATACGCAGTATTTT. Translated: CASSHPGLAGGPDRDTQYF.

This clonotype was seen more than once but under ten times. V is TRBV20-1 and J is TRBJ2-7; the D is unclear. Between the trimmed V and J ends, which lost 8 bases and 8 bases, there was a span of 25 bases. This CDR3 has 14 residues. Germline V gene lookup returns CDR1 DFQATT and CDR2 SNEGSKA (reference sequence). The CDR3 loop reads CSPTRAGYLNKQYF. CDR3 DNA sequence: TGCAGTCCTACTCGGGCAGGCTACCTTAACAAGCAGTACTTC.

The gene calls are TRBV7-9 and TRBJ2-1; 11 nucleotides match TRBD2. The CDR3 loop spans 16 amino acids. Germline V gives CDR1 SEHNR, CDR2 FQNEAQ (reference sequence). J was trimmed by 4 bases and V by 2 bases; bases with no gene match: 4. Here the CDR3 reads CASSLLGLADYNEQFF. DNA of the CDR3: TGTGCCAGCAGCTTACTGGGACTAGCGGATTACAATGAGCAGTTCTTC.

This clonotype was seen only a few times. The V and J genes are TRBV20-1 and TRBJ2-5; either TRBD1 or TRBD2 may supply D (7 bases each). V lost 4 bases, J lost 5 bases, and 14 bases lay in between. CDR1 is DFQATT and CDR2 is SNEGSKA in the germline V gene (reference sequence). The CDR3 is 13 residues long. CDR3 coding DNA: TGCAGTGCTATGCAGGGGGGGCTCGAGACCCAGTACTTC. This translates into CSAMQGGLETQYF.

The gene calls are TRBV5-4 and TRBJ2-1; TRBD2 matches 10 bases. CDR3 length: 17 amino acids. Losses at the gene ends were 4 bases for V and 9 bases for J; bases not matched to a gene: 16. Germline V lookup: CDR1 SGHNT, CDR2 YYREEE (reference sequence). The CDR3 sequence is CASSSQVPSGRPREQFF. In DNA, the CDR3 is TGTGCCAGCAGCAGCCAGGTTCCTAGCGGGAGACCTCGTGAGCAGTTCTTC.

The chain couples TRBV5-4 to TRBJ1-1; 7 bases agree with TRBD1. V gave up 10 bases and J gave up 5 bases; unmatched junction bases: 11. CDR3 size: 13 residues. Germline V gene lookup returns CDR1 SGHNT and CDR2 YYREEE (reference sequence). In DNA form, the CDR3 reads TGTGCCTACCCCGGGCAGGGGGAGACTGAAGCTTTCTTT. This codes for CAYPGQGETEAFF. Full variable domain (outside the CDR3, taken from reference TRBV5-4 and TRBJ1-1): ETGVTQSPTHLIKTRGQQVTLRCSSQSGHNTVSWYQQALGQGPQFIFQYYREEENGRGNFPPRFSGLQFPNYSSELNVNALELDDSALYLCAYPGQGETEAFFGQGTRLTVV.

The CDR3 loop is CSARDPLPIQYF. Written as DNA, the CDR3 is TGCAGTGCTAGAGATCCCTTACCGATTCAGTACTTC. The rearrangement joins TRBV20-1 to TRBJ2-4; D unresolved. The CDR3 covers 12 residues. The germline V gene encodes CDR1 DFQATT and CDR2 SNEGSKA (reference sequence). V was pared by 0 bases and J by 10 bases, with 10 bases between.

In this sample, this clonotype turned up a few times. J is TRBJ2-1 and V is TRBV5-5, with TRBD2 as a possible D gene (7 bases). Germline CDR1 SGHKS, CDR2 YYEKEE (reference sequence). The CDR3 consists of 16 residues. V was cut by 2 bases and J by 8 bases, with 20 bases left in between. The CDR3 DNA follows: TGTGCCAGCAGCTTAGGGCTAGCGGAGGGGGGAGATGAGCAGTTCTTC. It yields the protein CASSLGLAEGGDEQFF.

J is TRBJ2-3 and V is TRBV25-1; 9 bases are a match to TRBD2. CDR1 is MGHDK, CDR2 SYGVNS, per germline. This CDR3 region has 16 residues. With 1 base clipped from V and 2 bases from J, the junction kept 4 bases outside the gene matches. The CDR3 sequence: CASSEFRTSDTDTQYF. CDR3 DNA sequence: TGTGCCAGCAGTGAATTCCGGACTAGCGACACAGATACGCAGTATTTT. The whole variable domain, remainder taken from reference TRBV25-1 and TRBJ2-3, is EADIYQTPRYLVIGTGKKITLECSQTMGHDKMYWYQQDPGMELHLIHYSYGVNSTEKGDLSSESTVSRIRTEHFPLTLESARPSHTSQYLCASSEFRTSDTDTQYFGPGTRLTVL.

V gene TRBV2 combines with J gene TRBJ1-4, with 10 bases aligning to TRBD1. The CDR3 runs 15 residues. Germline V gene data show CDR1 as SNHLY and CDR2 as FYNNEI. The V gene end was trimmed by 8 bases and the J gene end by 2 bases; junction bases not matched to a gene: 5. CDR3 region: CASGQGVTTNEKLFF. Here the CDR3 DNA reads TGTGCCAGCGGACAGGGGGTGACTACTAATGAAAAACTGTTTTTT.

The sample holds a few counts of this clonotype. This chain uses TRBV6-1 with TRBJ1-5, with TRBD1 matching 7 bases. Unmatched junction bases numbered 17, after V lost 6 bases and J lost 3 bases. Germline V gene lookup returns CDR1 MNHNS and CDR2 SASEGT. The CDR3 loop spans 18 amino acids. The CDR3 loop reads CASSSPTGRHPYNQPQHF. Written as DNA, the CDR3 is TGTGCCAGCAGCTCACCGACAGGGCGGCACCCTTACAATCAGCCCCAGCATTTT.

This clonotype occurred a few times. CDR3 region: CASSLSGLSMWQDYTF. As DNA, the CDR3 is TGTGCCAGCAGCTTATCAGGGTTGAGTATGTGGCAGGACTACACCTTC. The chain is built from TRBV7-9 and TRBJ1-2; D might be TRBD1 (5 bases). The CDR3 length is 16 residues. The germline V and J ends were trimmed by 2 bases and 10 bases, with 23 bases remaining between them. CDR1 and CDR2 from the germline V gene are SEHNR and FQNEAQ (reference sequence).

The rearrangement uses TRBV7-9 and TRBJ1-2, with D perhaps matching TRBD1 (6 bases). The germline CDR1 and CDR2 sequences are SEHNR and FQNEAQ (reference sequence). The V gene lost 3 bases and the J gene lost 8 bases, with 13 bases spanning the gap. This CDR3 contains 13 residues. The DNA of the CDR3 is TGTGCCAGCAGCTTCTCAGGGGTAGAGGGCTACACCTTC. Translated: CASSFSGVEGYTF.

This clonotype was observed a few times. The V and J genes are TRBV24-1 and TRBJ2-2, with no clear D. The germline V gene has CDR1 KGHDR and CDR2 SFDVKD. Trimming removed 12 bases at V and 0 bases at J, with 13 bases between. The CDR3 sequence is 14 residues long. The CDR3 DNA follows: TGTGCCGCTTCGGAGAGATCGAACACCGGGGAGCTGTTTTTT. Translated: CAASERSNTGELFF.

The rearrangement links TRBV7-3 to TRBJ2-3; 8 nucleotides line up with TRBD2. The trim removed 5 bases at V and 4 bases at J, leaving 11 bases unmatched. Germline loops: CDR1 SGHTA, CDR2 FQGTGA. This CDR3 has 16 amino acids. For the CDR3, the DNA is TGTGCCAGCAGCCCCCGGGGGGGGCGCATCGCAGATACGCAGTATTTT. Amino acid sequence: CASSPRGGRIADTQYF.